This T cell receptor (beta chain) was captured by sequencing in a study of response to subunit inactivated influenza vaccine. Points from the study as a whole: The authors suggested that every seasonal influenza vaccination recruits few new T cells.

This clonotype has a handful of counts. No antigen is known for it. TCRdb itself ran the RT-PCR reads through MiXCR, one entry per CDR3 protein. There are 500,000 to 600,000 distinct CDR3 sequences in the sample; roughly 13% occur only once, and about an eighth lies in the top ten. CDR3 length equals 14 residues. With 1 base removed from V and 6 bases from J, the gap between germline ends came to 13 bases. The V gene's germline CDR1 is SEHNR and CDR2 FQNEAQ (reference sequence). This specimen consisted of PBMCs from blood, obtained roughly 48 days after vaccination. The source is a man aged 45-60 years who received an inactivated influenza vaccine. V gene TRBV7-9 combines with J gene TRBJ2-7; D is unclear. CDR3 DNA: TGTGCCAGCAGCTTAGTTACGCCCTCAGGCGAGCAGTACTTC. It encodes CASSLVTPSGEQYF.